These T cell receptor beta chains were read from a single sample in a study of glioma-infiltrating T cells after dendritic cell vaccination. Measured with immunoSEQ multiplex PCR; TCRdb has only the in-frame clones, and not every one. The sample has fewer than 95,000 clones, around 84% seen once; the top ten hold more than 8%. The sequencing here drew on blood, taken after dendritic cell vaccination. These receptors were collected from a human donor with glioblastoma. CDR3s include the opening cysteine and the closing phenylalanine or tryptophan. The D gene is left open where the match is weak. Size values are once, few and many counts, or a class for expanded clones, and some rows have none.

J	length	V	size	D	DNA	CDR3
TRBJ1-5	18	TRBV13	.	TRBD1	TGTGCCAGCAGCTCCGGGACACCCAGGGGGTATAGCAATCAGCCCCAGCATTTT	CASSSGTPRGYSNQPQHF
TRBJ1-5	16	TRBV28	.	TRBD1	TGTGCCAGCAGTTCCCTGACAGGGGGGGGCAATCAGCCCCAGCATTTT	CASSSLTGGGNQPQHF
TRBJ1-1	15	TRBV5-1	.	TRBD1	TGCGCCAGCAGCTTCCAGGACAGGGCCTTCACTGAAGCTTTCTTT	CASSFQDRAFTEAFF
TRBJ1-1	15	TRBV4-3	.	TRBD1	TGCGCCAGCAGCCAAAACAGGGGCTCGAGCACTGAAGCTTTCTTT	CASSQNRGSSTEAFF
TRBJ2-1	16	TRBV5-1	once	.	TGCGCCAGCAGCTTGGTGGGCAGAAGATCCTACAATGAGCAGTTCTTC	CASSLVGRRSYNEQFF
TRBJ2-5	17	TRBV10-2	.	TRBD1	TGCGCCAGCAGTAATACTGGGACAGGGAGAGGGGTAGAGACCCAGTACTTC	CASSNTGTGRGVETQYF
TRBJ1-1	13	TRBV7-7	.	.	TGTGCCAGCAGCTTGACAGAGTCAACTGAAGCTTTCTTT	CASSLTESTEAFF
TRBJ1-4	14	TRBV19	.	.	TGTGCCAGTAGTACGACAGCAACTAATGAAAAACTGTTTTTT	CASSTTATNEKLFF
TRBJ2-5	15	TRBV4-3	.	.	TGCGCCACCGCCACGGCGGCCGGCCGGGGAGAGACCCAGTACTTC	CATATAAGRGETQYF
TRBJ1-5	15	TRBV6-1	.	TRBD1	TGTGCCAGCAGTGAAACAGGGGTCGGCAATCAGCCCCAGCATTTT	CASSETGVGNQPQHF
TRBJ1-6	15	TRBV19	.	.	TGTGCCAGTGGCGGGGAGAGGGGCTGGAATTCACCCCTCCACTTT	CASGGERGWNSPLHF
TRBJ2-5	12	TRBV30	.	.	TGTGCCTGGAGCACAGGCCGGGAGACCCAGTACTTC	CAWSTGRETQYF
TRBJ2-2	17	TRBV11-3	.	.	TGTGCCAGCAGCTTAGGTCGCTGGGACACTCAATCCGGGGAGCTGTTTTTT	CASSLGRWDTQSGELFF
TRBJ2-7	15	TRBV2	once	TRBD2	TGTGCCAGCAGTGAGGGCATAGCGGGAGGGTACGAGCAGTACTTC	CASSEGIAGGYEQYF
TRBJ2-3	17	TRBV15	.	TRBD2	TGTGCCACCAGCAGAGATCGAAGTAGCGGGAGGGCTCCCACGCAGTATTTT	CATSRDRSSGRAPTQYF
TRBJ2-5	10	TRBV27	.	TRBD2	TGTGCTGCGGGAGGAGAGACCCAGTACTTC	CAAGGETQYF
TRBJ1-2	15	TRBV5-4	.	.	TGTGCCAGCAGCTTGAGCAGCGCAGCTATCTATGGCTACACCTTC	CASSLSSAAIYGYTF
TRBJ2-6	19	TRBV27	.	.	TGTGCCAGCAGTGAGGGAGTCTACGCATCTCTCTCTGGGGCCAACGTCCTGACTTTC	CASSEGVYASLSGANVLTF
TRBJ2-2	15	TRBV6-5	few	TRBD1	TGTGCCAGCAGAGACAGGGTCACTATCACCGGGGAGCTGTTTTTT	CASRDRVTITGELFF
TRBJ2-3	13	TRBV29-1	.	TRBD2	TGCAGCGCCCTAGGGCGGGGGGCGGATACGCAGTATTTT	CSALGRGADTQYF
TRBJ2-3	16	TRBV13	.	.	TGTGCCAGCAGCTTAGAAGGTGCGGGAAGCACAGATACGCAGTATTTT	CASSLEGAGSTDTQYF
TRBJ2-2	16	TRBV10-3	.	TRBD2	TGTGCCATCGGGGGGACTAGCGGGGGGAACACCGGGGAGCTGTTTTTT	CAIGGTSGGNTGELFF
TRBJ2-1	12	TRBV2	once	.	TGTGCCAGCAGTAGGAGAATTTATGAGCAGTTCTTC	CASSRRIYEQFF
TRBJ1-4	15	TRBV25-1	.	TRBD1	TGTGCCAGCAGTGAAGCAAGACAGGGTGAAAGGGAACTGTTTTTT	CASSEARQGERELFF
TRBJ1-5	14	TRBV10-3	once	.	TGTGCCATCAGTGACGGAGTTAGCAATCAGCCCCAGCATTTT	CAISDGVSNQPQHF
TRBJ2-1	17	TRBV29-1	.	TRBD2	TGCAGCGTTGTTGGACTAGCGGGGTCCTCCTCCTACAATGAGCAGTTCTTC	CSVVGLAGSSSYNEQFF
TRBJ2-7	17	TRBV19	.	.	TGTGCCAGTAGTATAGTCTCCGCCAGGGGAATTACCTACGAGCAGTACTTC	CASSIVSARGITYEQYF
TRBJ2-5	15	TRBV2	.	TRBD2	TGTGCCATCTCCGGGACTAGCGGGGGTCAAGAGACCCAGTACTTC	CAISGTSGGQETQYF
TRBJ1-1	14	TRBV11-3	.	.	TGTGCCAAGAACCAGGGTGCGGGAAGCACTGAAGCTTTCTTT	CAKNQGAGSTEAFF